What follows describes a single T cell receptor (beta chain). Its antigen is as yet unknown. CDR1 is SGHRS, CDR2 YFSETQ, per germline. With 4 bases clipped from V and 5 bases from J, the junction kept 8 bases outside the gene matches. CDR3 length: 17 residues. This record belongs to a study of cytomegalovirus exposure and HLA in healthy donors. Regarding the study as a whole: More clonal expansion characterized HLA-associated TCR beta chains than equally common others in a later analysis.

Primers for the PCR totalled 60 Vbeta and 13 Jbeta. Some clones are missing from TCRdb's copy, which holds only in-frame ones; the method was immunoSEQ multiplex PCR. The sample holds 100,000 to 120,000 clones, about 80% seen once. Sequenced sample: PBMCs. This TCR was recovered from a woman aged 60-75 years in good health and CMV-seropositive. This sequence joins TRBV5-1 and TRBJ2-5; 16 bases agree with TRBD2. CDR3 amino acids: CASSLGTSGRAEETQYF. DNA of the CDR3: TGCGCCAGCAGCCTGGGGACTAGCGGGAGGGCCGAGGAGACCCAGTACTTC.